This T cell receptor beta chain was found in a study of blood T cell repertoires in COVID-19. As for the study in general: The cDNA or gDNA used as material had been derived from T cells, B-cell-depleted T cells, or PBMCs.

Per germline, CDR1 LNHDA and CDR2 SQIVND (reference sequence). This CDR3 comprises 15 residues. V lost 6 bases and J 1 base, leaving 14 bases between the germline ends. In the authors' workflow: Estimated nucleated cell counts came from reference gene primer amplification. Libraries were prepared by immunoSEQ multiplex PCR; TCRdb keeps only in-frame clonotypes and omits some of them. The V and J calls and clone size are taken from that table; D and trimming were inferred from the DNA. The repertoire has hundreds of thousands of clones, 85% to 90% of them found once; the top ten carry under 3%. The chain has TRBV19 and TRBJ2-3; D perhaps matches TRBD1 (6 bases). The sequenced material came from peripheral blood. The clonotype originates from a human donor in a cohort sampled during active COVID-19. The CDR3 DNA reads TGTGCCAGTAGCCTCCGGGACACACGCACAGATACGCAGTATTTT. Translation: CASSLRDTRTDTQYF.